This T cell receptor beta chain was observed in a study of response to subunit inactivated influenza vaccine. Study results and caveats: Each seasonal influenza vaccination, the authors suggested, recruits few new T cells.

The J segment lost 8 bases and the V segment lost 0 bases, leaving 10 bases of the junction unmatched. Germline V gene sequence: CDR1 LNHNV, CDR2 YYDKDF (reference sequence). This CDR3 has 17 amino acids. As to this clonotype: Its target is not known.

TCRdb re-derived calls from the RT-PCR reads in MiXCR, one entry per CDR3 protein. The sample contains more than 700,000 distinct CDR3 sequences, 21% of which appear only once. The sequenced sample was PBMCs from blood, obtained about 5 days after vaccination. The gene calls are TRBV15 and TRBJ2-1; 10 bases are a match to TRBD2. The source of this sequence is a man aged 50-60 years who received an inactivated influenza vaccine. CDR3: CATSREQRGGRGDEQFF. Here the CDR3 DNA reads TGTGCCACCAGCAGAGAGCAGCGGGGGGGCCGCGGTGATGAGCAGTTCTTC.